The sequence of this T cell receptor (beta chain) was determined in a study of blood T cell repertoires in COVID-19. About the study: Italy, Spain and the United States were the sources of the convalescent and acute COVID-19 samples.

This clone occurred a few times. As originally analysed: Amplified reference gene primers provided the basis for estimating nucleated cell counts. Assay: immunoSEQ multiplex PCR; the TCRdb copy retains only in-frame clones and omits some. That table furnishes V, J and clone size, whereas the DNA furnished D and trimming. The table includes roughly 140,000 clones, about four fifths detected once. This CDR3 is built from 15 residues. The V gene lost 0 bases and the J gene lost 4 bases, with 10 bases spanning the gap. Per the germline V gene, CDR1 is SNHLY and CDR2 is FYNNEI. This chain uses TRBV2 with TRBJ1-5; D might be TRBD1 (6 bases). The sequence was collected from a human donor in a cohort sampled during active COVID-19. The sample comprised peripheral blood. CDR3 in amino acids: CASSEALRGNQPQHF. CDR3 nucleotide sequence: TGTGCCAGCAGTGAAGCGCTCAGGGGTAATCAGCCCCAGCATTTT.